This TCR beta chain was retrieved from a study of OX40 agonist ivuxolimab in advanced cancers. Regarding the study in general: Ivuxolimab, which targeted the costimulatory receptor OX40 (CD134), was an agonistic, fully human IgG2 monoclonal antibody. Intravenous ivuxolimab was administered to patients every 2 weeks at six dose levels: 0.01, 0.1, 0.3, 1.5, 3 and 10 mg/kg. Of the 50 to 55 dose-escalation patients, hepatocellular carcinoma was present in roughly 19, melanoma in some 15, renal cell carcinoma in 9 and head and neck cancer in 9. A male proportion of 75% to 85% and a mean age of approximately 60 years, ranging from 23 to 79, were recorded for the dose-escalation cohort. Prior anti-PD-1, anti-PD-L1 or anti-CTLA-4 therapy was permitted, and about two fifths of dose-escalation patients had received checkpoint inhibitors. Partial responses occurred in three dose-escalation patients: two with cutaneous melanoma and one with hepatocellular carcinoma. The point of sequencing TCRbeta in the periphery was to test whether ivuxolimab changed TCR sequence diversity and drove clonal T-cell expansion. The paper describes the monotherapy dose-escalation part (N ≈ 50 patients) of the phase I trial of ivuxolimab.

This clone has a handful of counts. What antigen it recognizes has not been identified. The record has no base qualities; no much larger clone is one base away. General study outcomes and caveats: After ivuxolimab, more expanded clones were found on average in CD8+ T cells than in CD4+ T cells. Low levels of normalized T-cell clonal expansion were also seen in some patients who did not respond. Which antigens the clonally expanded peripheral T cells were specific for was not determined. At doses from 0.1 to 3.0 mg/kg, clonal expansion was seen in both CD4+ and CD8+ blood T cells between baseline and week 6. In the 0.1-3.0 mg/kg groups, partial responders were among the patients with the lowest normalized peripheral clonal expansion, particularly in CD8+ T cells.

Patients with a history of autoimmune disease or receiving systemic immunosuppression were excluded from the trial. Peripheral blood for TCR sequencing was collected from all dose cohorts at baseline, on cycle 4 day 1, and on cycle 7 day 1. Samples came from an open-label, multicenter, first-in-human phase I dose-escalation trial of ivuxolimab. The trial enrolled adults with locally advanced or metastatic head and neck squamous cell, hepatocellular, melanoma or renal cell carcinoma. Before TCR sequencing, CD4+ T cells and CD8+ T cells from peripheral blood were sorted into separate populations. Measured from the cysteine to the phenylalanine, the CDR3 is 14 residues long. Only the CDR3 portion is preserved as DNA: 42 bases, with reading frame beginning at the first base. Via the germline V gene (reference sequence), CDR1 is GTSNPN and CDR2 SVGIG. Trimming at the junction amounts to 0 bases on V and 4 bases on J, and the germline ends lie 10 bases apart.

Genomic DNA was extracted from sorted cells for sequencing of the TCRbeta CDR3 region. TCRbeta CDR3 regions were sequenced using the immunoSEQ Assay. The clones in this table, taken by TCRdb from immuneACCESS, are in-frame only. Not every clone is retained; where verified, under half of the shortfall comes from an unresolved V gene, and the cause of the rest is unknown. The sample table lists 53,000 or so clones, 75% to 80% of them with a count of one. The top ten clones comprise approximately 2.3% of the sample. Source: CD4+ or CD8+ T cells sorted from blood, taken in a trial of the OX40 agonist ivuxolimab. This TCR came from an adult with an advanced solid tumor such as melanoma, head and neck, liver or kidney cancer. The chain couples TRBV30 to TRBJ1-5, with an unclear D gene assignment. The nucleotide sequence reads TGTGCCTGGAGTGTTGGCCATGTGAATCAGCCCCAGCATTTT. Translated, it gives CAWSVGHVNQPQHF.